This T cell receptor beta chain was retrieved from a study of T-cell reconstitution after alpha-beta-depleted transplantation in children. Preparation of the TCRbeta library involved a method that used unique molecular identifiers. TCRdb redid the calling of the PCR reads with MiXCR, one entry per CDR3 protein. The table shows about 370,000 distinct CDR3 sequences, with over 20% occurring only once. V was clipped by 6 bases and J by 3 bases; unmatched bases: 14. The CDR3 has 19 amino acids. The germline CDR1 and CDR2 sequences are SQVTM and ANQGSEA. V is TRBV29-1 and J is TRBJ2-1, with 16 bases identical to TRBD2. The sequenced sample was PBMCs from the stem cell graft donor, obtained from the stem cell graft. The clonotype comes from a human donor who donated a stem cell graft to a child with acute myeloid leukemia. This CDR3 is CSVAMGLAGGGGSYNEQFF. DNA of the CDR3: TGCAGCGTCGCGATGGGACTAGCGGGAGGGGGTGGTAGCTACAATGAGCAGTTCTTC.